The T cell receptor beta chain under discussion was sequenced for a study of Ad26.COV2.S vaccination and SARS-CoV-2 variants. Study-wide context: Intramuscular Ad26.COV2.S doses were given once or twice, 56 days apart.

Profiling relied on immunoSEQ multiplex PCR, and the TCRdb table lists in-frame clones only, not all of them. The table has some 240,000 clones, around 90% seen once. The treatment here: roughly 18 received Ad26.COV2.S at low or high dose, single or two shots; 5 received placebo; per-sample allocation not given. The investigators took samples on day 63 after the first vaccine or placebo injection. The individual, an adult aged 18-55 years, was a donor in Boston. This TCR came from a person aged 18-60 years who received the Ad26.COV2.S COVID-19 vaccine or a placebo. Material: peripheral blood, obtained in a trial of Ad26.COV2.S vaccine versus placebo.

CDR3 loop: CASSVAPGQGNEKLFF. CDR3 coding DNA: TGTGCCAGCAGCGTAGCCCCGGGACAGGGGAATGAAAAACTGTTTTTT. The chain links TRBV9 to TRBJ1-4, with 10 nucleotides matching TRBD1. The CDR3 covers 16 residues. V shed 0 bases and J 5 bases; nucleotides not matched to a gene: 4. Germline lookup yields CDR1 SGDLS and CDR2 YYNGEE.